Listed below are T cell receptor beta chains from one sample, sequenced in a study of blood T cell repertoires in COVID-19. Sequenced by immunoSEQ multiplex PCR; TCRdb stores in-frame clones only, minus some. The sample lists 300,000 to 450,000 clones, 85% seen once, with 3% to 4% in the top ten. The sequencing input was peripheral blood. Every receptor here comes from a woman aged 18-29 years with acute or convalescent COVID-19. CDR3s leave out the opening cysteine and the closing phenylalanine or tryptophan. The order of the fields is J gene, CDR3 length, V gene, CDR3 protein.

TRBJ2-7 | 12 | TRBV29-1 | SVEMSSGGDEQY
TRBJ2-7 | 11 | TRBV7-8 | ASRTGQSYEQY
TRBJ1-5 | 15 | TRBV6-1 | ASSEASSRQLNQPQH
TRBJ1-1 | 11 | TRBV5-1 | ASSLDRGSEAF
TRBJ1-2 | 12 | TRBV7-8 | ASSLASGRYGYT
TRBJ2-7 | 10 | TRBV11-3 | ASSLGGGEQY
TRBJ1-1 | 13 | TRBV6-6 | ASSFTQGAWTEAF
TRBJ2-3 | 14 | TRBV28 | ASSWTSGGLTDTQY
TRBJ2-3 | 15 | TRBV28 | ASSQHPGAHATDTQY
TRBJ1-3 | 13 | TRBV2 | ASSGTEGPGNTIY
TRBJ2-2 | 13 | TRBV7-2 | ASARGNPNTGELF
TRBJ2-5 | 13 | TRBV6-1 | ASSEGYRGQETQY
TRBJ1-3 | 13 | TRBV7-2 | ASSLFGTGANTIY
TRBJ2-1 | 13 | TRBV5-1 | ASSLRIAGVNEQF
TRBJ1-2 | 11 | TRBV30 | AWREGLNYGYT
TRBJ1-1 | 10 | TRBV2 | ASSEVGLEAF
TRBJ2-5 | 12 | TRBV5-6 | ASSLGPDQETQY
TRBJ1-2 | 13 | TRBV27 | ASSSPGEPGDGYT
TRBJ2-6 | 12 | TRBV5-8 | ASSQNQGANVLT
TRBJ1-1 | 13 | TRBV5-6 | ASSPAGDKDTEAF
TRBJ1-1 | 12 | TRBV28 | ASSSTGGNTEAF
TRBJ2-2 | 12 | TRBV10-3 | AISRDRNTGELF
TRBJ1-5 | 12 | TRBV2 | ASSAIRGPAAQH
TRBJ2-1 | 13 | TRBV4-1 | ASSQESASVSEQF
TRBJ2-7 | 13 | TRBV6-5 | ASSEIGTSGDEQY
TRBJ1-6 | 13 | TRBV2 | ASSARGLPQDPLH
TRBJ1-6 | 16 | TRBV6-6 | ASSRDSLGLSYNSPLH
TRBJ1-3 | 11 | TRBV19 | ASRGQSGNTIY
TRBJ2-1 | 12 | TRBV24-1 | ATSDLDRPNEQF
TRBJ1-1 | 12 | TRBV10-1 | ASSEGTGATEAF
TRBJ2-1 | 14 | TRBV14 | ASSRDRWSSYNEQF
TRBJ2-3 | 15 | TRBV19 | ASSSLQGVDEADTQY
TRBJ2-7 | 12 | TRBV5-1 | ASSLLLGDGEQY
TRBJ2-7 | 12 | TRBV28 | ASGRQGTPYEQY
TRBJ1-3 | 14 | TRBV6-4 | ASSDSGGRSGNTIY
TRBJ2-1 | 15 | TRBV3-1/TRBV3-2 | ASSQDLSSGRANEQF
TRBJ1-3 | 12 | TRBV5-1 | ASRQDRGQNTIY
TRBJ2-5 | 12 | TRBV6-1 | AISAQGAGETQY
TRBJ1-2 | 12 | TRBV19 | ASRRQGDGYGYT
TRBJ2-5 | 12 | TRBV5-8 | ASSLIGLEPTQY
TRBJ2-5 | 13 | TRBV5-1 | ASSLVIGGGETQY
TRBJ1-1 | 13 | TRBV19 | ASKGTLYGYTEAF
TRBJ2-3 | 10 | TRBV12-3/TRBV12-4 | ASSAGPDTQY
TRBJ1-2 | 13 | TRBV7-2 | ASSPSPWDRTRYT
TRBJ1-3 | 14 | TRBV5-1 | ASSPQGGQSGNTIY
TRBJ1-3 | 13 | TRBV9 | ASSVTGSSGNTIY
TRBJ1-2 | 14 | TRBV4-1 | ASSQVRGGGNYGYT
TRBJ1-1 | 13 | TRBV19 | ASSIGTGMNTEAF
TRBJ2-7 | 12 | TRBV21-1 | ASSKDGRVVEQY
TRBJ1-5 | 12 | TRBV4-1 | ASSLQRDNWPQH
TRBJ1-4 | 12 | TRBV7-2 | ASSMNRGQEKLF
TRBJ1-5 | 14 | TRBV5-6 | ASSLGTSGGYQPQH
TRBJ2-1 | 14 | TRBV9 | ASSEEGLGLYNEQF
TRBJ1-5 | 14 | TRBV6-6 | ASSYSTGNSAQPQH